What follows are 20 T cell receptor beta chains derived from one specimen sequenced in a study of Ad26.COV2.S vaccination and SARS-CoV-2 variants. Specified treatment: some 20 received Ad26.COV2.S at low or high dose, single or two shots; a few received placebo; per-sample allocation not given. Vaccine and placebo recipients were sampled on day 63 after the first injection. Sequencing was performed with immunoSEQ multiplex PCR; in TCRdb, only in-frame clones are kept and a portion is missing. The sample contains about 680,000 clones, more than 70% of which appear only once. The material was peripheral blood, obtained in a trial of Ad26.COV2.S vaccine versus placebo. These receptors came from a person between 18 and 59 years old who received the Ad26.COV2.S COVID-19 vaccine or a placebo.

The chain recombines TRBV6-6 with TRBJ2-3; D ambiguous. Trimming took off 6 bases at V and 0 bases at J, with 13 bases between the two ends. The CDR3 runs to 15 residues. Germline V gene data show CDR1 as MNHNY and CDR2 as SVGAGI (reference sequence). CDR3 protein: CASSPVGSSTDTQYF. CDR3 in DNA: TGTGCCAGCAGCCCGGTTGGGTCAAGCACAGATACGCAGTATTTT.

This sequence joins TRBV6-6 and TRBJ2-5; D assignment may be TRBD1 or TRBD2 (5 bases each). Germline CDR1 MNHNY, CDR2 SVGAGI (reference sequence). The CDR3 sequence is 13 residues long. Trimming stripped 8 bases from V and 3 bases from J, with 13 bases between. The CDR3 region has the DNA TGTGCCAGCCACCGGGACCCCAAAGAGACCCAGTACTTC. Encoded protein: CASHRDPKETQYF.

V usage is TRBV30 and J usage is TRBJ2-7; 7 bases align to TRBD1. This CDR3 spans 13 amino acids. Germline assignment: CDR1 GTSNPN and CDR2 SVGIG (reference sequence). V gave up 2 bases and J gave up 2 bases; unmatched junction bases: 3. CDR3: CAWSRQGTYEQYF. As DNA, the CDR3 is TGTGCCTGGAGTCGACAGGGAACCTACGAGCAGTACTTC.

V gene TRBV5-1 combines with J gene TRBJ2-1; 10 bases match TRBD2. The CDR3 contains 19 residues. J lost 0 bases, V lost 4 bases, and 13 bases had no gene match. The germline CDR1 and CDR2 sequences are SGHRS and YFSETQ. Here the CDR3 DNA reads TGCGCCAGCAGCCACAAACGGACTAGCGGTGTTCTCTCCTACAATGAGCAGTTCTTC. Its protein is CASSHKRTSGVLSYNEQFF.

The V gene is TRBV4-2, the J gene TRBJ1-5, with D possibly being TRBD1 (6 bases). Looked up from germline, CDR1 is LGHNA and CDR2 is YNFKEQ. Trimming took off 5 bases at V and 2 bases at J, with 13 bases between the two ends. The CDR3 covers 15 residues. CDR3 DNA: TGTGCCAGCAGCACGGACAGACGGGGCAATCAGCCCCAGCATTTT. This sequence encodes CASSTDRRGNQPQHF.

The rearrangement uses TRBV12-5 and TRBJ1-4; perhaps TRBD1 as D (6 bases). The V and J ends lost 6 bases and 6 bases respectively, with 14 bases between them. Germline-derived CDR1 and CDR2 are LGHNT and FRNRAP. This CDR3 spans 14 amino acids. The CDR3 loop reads CASGPGGGDEKLFF. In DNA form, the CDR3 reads TGTGCTAGTGGCCCCGGGGGGGGCGATGAAAAACTGTTTTTT.

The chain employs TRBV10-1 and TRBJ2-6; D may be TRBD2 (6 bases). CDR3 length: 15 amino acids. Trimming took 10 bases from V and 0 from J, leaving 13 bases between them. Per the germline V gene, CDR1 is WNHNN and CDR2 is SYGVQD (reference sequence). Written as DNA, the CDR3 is TGCGCCACCTCTGGGGGGAACTCTGGGGCCAACGTCCTGACTTTC. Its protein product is CATSGGNSGANVLTF.

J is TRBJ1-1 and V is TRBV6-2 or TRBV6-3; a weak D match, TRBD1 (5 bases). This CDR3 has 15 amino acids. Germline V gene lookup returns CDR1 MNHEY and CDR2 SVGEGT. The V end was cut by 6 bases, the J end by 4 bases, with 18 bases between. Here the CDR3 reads CASSYRSGTLTEAFF. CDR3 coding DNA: TGTGCCAGCAGCTATCGTTCCGGGACCCTCACTGAAGCTTTCTTT.

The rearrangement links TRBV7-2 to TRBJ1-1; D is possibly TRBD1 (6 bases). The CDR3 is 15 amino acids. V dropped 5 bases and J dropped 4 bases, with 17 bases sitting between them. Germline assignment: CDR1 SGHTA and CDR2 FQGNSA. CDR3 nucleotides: TGTGCCAGCAGCCCACAGGGTGGGGTGAGCACTGAAGCTTTCTTT. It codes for CASSPQGGVSTEAFF.

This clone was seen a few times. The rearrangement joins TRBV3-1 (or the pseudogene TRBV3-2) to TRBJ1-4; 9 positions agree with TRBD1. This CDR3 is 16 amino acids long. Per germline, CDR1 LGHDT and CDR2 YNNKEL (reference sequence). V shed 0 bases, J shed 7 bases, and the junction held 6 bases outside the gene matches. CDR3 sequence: CASSQEMGQGGEKLFF. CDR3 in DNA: TGTGCCAGCAGCCAAGAGATGGGACAGGGTGGTGAAAAACTGTTTTTT.

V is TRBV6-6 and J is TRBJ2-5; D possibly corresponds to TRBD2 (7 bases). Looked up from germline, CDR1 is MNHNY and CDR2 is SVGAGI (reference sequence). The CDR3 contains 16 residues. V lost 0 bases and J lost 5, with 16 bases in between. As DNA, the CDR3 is TGTGCCAGCAGTTACTCGAAGTGGGGGGGCCCTGAGACCCAGTACTTC. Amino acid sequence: CASSYSKWGGPETQYF.

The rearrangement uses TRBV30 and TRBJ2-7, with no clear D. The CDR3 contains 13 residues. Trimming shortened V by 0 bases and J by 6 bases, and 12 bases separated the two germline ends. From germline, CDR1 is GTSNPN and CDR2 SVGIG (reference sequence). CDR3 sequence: CAWSVLGFGEQYF. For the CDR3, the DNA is TGTGCCTGGAGTGTACTGGGGTTCGGCGAGCAGTACTTC. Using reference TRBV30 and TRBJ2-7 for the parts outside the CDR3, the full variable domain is SQTIHQWPATLVQPVGSPLSLECTVEGTSNPNLYWYRQAAGRGLQLLFYSVGIGQISSEVPQNLSASRPQDRQFILSSKKLLLSDSGFYLCAWSVLGFGEQYFGPGTRLTVT.

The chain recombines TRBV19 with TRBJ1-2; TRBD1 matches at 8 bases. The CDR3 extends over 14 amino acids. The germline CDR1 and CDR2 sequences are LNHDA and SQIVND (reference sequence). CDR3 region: CGNTRGTGRGGYTF. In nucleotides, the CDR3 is TGTGGAAATACTCGAGGGACAGGCCGCGGTGGCTACACCTTC. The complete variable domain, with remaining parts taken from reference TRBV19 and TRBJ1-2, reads DGGITQSPKYLFRKEGQNVTLSCEQNLNHDAMYWYRQDPGQGLRLIYYSQIVNDFQKGDIAEGYSVSREKKESFPLTVTSAQKNPTAFYLCGNTRGTGRGGYTFGSGTRLTVV.

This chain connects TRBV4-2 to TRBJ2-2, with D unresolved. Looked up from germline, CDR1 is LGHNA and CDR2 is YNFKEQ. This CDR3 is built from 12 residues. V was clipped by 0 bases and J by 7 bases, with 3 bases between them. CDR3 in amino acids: CASSQDNGELFF. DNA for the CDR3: TGTGCCAGCAGCCAAGATAACGGGGAGCTGTTTTTT.

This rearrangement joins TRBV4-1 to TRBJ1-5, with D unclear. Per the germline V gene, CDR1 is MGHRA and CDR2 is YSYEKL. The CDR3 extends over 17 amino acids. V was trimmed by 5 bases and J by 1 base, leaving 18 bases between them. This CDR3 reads CASSGELGSGSNQPQHF. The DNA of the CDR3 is TGCGCCAGCAGCGGAGAGCTCGGGTCTGGAAGCAATCAGCCCCAGCATTTT.

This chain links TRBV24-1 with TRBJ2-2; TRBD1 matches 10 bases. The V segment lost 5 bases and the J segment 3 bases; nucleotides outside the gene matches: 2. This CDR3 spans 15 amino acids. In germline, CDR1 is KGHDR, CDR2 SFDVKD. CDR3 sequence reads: CATSVGQGYTGELFF. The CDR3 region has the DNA TGTGCCACCAGTGTGGGACAGGGGTACACCGGGGAGCTGTTTTTT.

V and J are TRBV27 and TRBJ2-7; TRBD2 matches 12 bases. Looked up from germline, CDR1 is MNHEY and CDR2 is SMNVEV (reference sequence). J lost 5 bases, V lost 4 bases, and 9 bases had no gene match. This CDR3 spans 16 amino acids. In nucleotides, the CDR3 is TGTGCCAGCAGTTCGATGACTAGCGGGAGAGGGCACGAGCAGTACTTC. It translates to CASSSMTSGRGHEQYF.

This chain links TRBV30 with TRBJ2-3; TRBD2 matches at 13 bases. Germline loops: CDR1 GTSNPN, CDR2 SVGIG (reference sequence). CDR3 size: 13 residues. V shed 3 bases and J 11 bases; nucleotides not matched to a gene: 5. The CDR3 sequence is CAWSGTSGTRQYF. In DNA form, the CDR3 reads TGTGCCTGGAGCGGGACTAGCGGGACTAGGCAGTATTTT.

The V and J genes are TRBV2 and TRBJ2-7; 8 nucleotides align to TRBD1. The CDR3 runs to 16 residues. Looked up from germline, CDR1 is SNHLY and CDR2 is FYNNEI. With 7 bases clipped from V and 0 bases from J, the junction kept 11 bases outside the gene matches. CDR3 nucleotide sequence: TGTGCCAGCATCCCGAGCCGGGACAGGAGCTCCTACGAGCAGTACTTC. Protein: CASIPSRDRSSYEQYF.

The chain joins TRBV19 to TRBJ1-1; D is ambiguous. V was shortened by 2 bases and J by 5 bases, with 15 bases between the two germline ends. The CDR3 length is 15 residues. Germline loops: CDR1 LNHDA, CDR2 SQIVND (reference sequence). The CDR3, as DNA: TGTGCCAGTAGTATAAGGCCCGAGGTTCCGACTGAAGCTTTCTTT. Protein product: CASSIRPEVPTEAFF.